This T cell receptor beta chain is from a study of T cells in Graves' hyperthyroidism and ophthalmopathy. Stable disease denoted Graves' hyperthyroidism without ophthalmopathy progression within 18 months. Diagnosing involved the use of clinical symptoms, serum thyroxine and TRAb, thyroid ultrasound and orbital computed tomography. This clonotype was observed many times. Amplification yielded TCR beta CDR3 regions, with RNA transcripts as the source. TCR CDR3 underwent first-round RT-PCR with the HTBI primer set. TCRdb reprocessed the multiplex PCR reads via MiXCR and lists one record per CDR3 protein. This sample has about 760,000 distinct CDR3 sequences, with approximately 36% found just once. The CDR3 has 17 residues. From germline, CDR1 is WSHSY and CDR2 SAAADI. Losses at the gene ends were 10 bases for V and 1 base for J; bases not matched to a gene: 16.

The chain employs TRBV10-2 and TRBJ2-7, with 10 bases aligning to TRBD2. The TCR comes from a woman aged 40-49 years with Graves' hyperthyroidism. Source material: blood. The CDR3 here is CAKKGGPGLAVSYEQYF. CDR3 coding DNA: TGCGCCAAAAAAGGGGGACCAGGACTAGCGGTATCCTACGAGCAGTACTTC.